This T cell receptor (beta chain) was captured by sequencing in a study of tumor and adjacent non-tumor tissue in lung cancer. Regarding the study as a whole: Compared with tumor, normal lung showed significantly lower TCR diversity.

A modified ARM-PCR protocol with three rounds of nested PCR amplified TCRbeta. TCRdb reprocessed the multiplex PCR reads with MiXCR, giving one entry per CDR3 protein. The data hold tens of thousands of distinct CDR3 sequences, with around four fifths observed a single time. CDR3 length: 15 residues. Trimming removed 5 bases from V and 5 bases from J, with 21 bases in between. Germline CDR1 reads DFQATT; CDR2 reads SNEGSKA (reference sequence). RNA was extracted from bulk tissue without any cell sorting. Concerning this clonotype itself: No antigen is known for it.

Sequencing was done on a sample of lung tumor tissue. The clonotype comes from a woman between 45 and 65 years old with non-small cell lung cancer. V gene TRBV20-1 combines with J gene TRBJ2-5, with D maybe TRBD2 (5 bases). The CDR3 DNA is TGCAGTGCTTTACGGATGAGGGCTGGCGAGGAGACCCAGTACTTC. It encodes CSALRMRAGEETQYF.